Below are 15 T cell receptor beta chains sequenced from a single sample in a study of shared clonotypes between healthy human individuals. The assay was immunoSEQ multiplex PCR, and TCRdb's table has in-frame clones only and misses some. The profile shows 300,000 to 400,000 clones, about 70% of them singletons. Sequenced input: memory CD4+ T cells sorted from blood. Subset noted: CD45RA-negative fraction. The receptors were gathered from a man aged 30 to 39 in good health.

This clone occurred once. The V gene is TRBV5-1, the J gene TRBJ2-3; TRBD1 aligns across 10 bases. In germline, CDR1 is SGHRS, CDR2 YFSETQ. CDR3 length: 16 amino acids. Trimming cost V 0 bases and J 3 bases; bases outside gene matches: 4. The chain's CDR3 is CASSLGLGQGTDTQYF. The CDR3, as DNA: TGCGCCAGCAGCTTGGGATTGGGACAGGGGACAGATACGCAGTATTTT.

V and J are TRBV5-1 and TRBJ1-1, with D tentatively TRBD1 (5 bases). V gave up 3 bases and J gave up 1 base, with 16 bases separating them. The CDR3 extends over 16 amino acids. CDR1 is SGHRS, CDR2 YFSETQ, per germline. The CDR3 loop is CASSWNPRTGNTEAFF. The CDR3 coding sequence is TGCGCCAGCAGCTGGAATCCGAGAACAGGGAACACTGAAGCTTTCTTT.

This clone was counted between two and nine times. The chain uses TRBV10-3 and TRBJ2-7; 7 positions match TRBD2. Germline CDR1 is ENHRY and CDR2 is SYGVKD. This CDR3 comprises 12 residues. V was clipped by 9 bases and J by 7 bases; unmatched bases: 9. The chain's CDR3 is CAIEGVGGEQYF. The CDR3 nucleotides are TGTGCCATTGAGGGAGTGGGGGGGGAGCAGTACTTC.

This clone was found a few times. This sample also contains other DNA sequences that code for the same CDR3. The gene calls are TRBV5-1 and TRBJ2-2; D not certain. The CDR3 runs 15 residues. The germline CDR1 and CDR2 sequences are SGHRS and YFSETQ. V gave up 4 bases and J gave up 2 bases, with 12 bases separating them. For the CDR3, the DNA is TGCGCCAGCAGCCCCGTTTGGCGTAACACCGGGGAGCTGTTTTTT. Translated: CASSPVWRNTGELFF.

The CDR3 sequence is CASSQLDGIYGYTF. DNA of the CDR3: TGTGCCAGCAGCCAACTAGATGGGATCTATGGCTACACCTTC. The V gene is TRBV14, the J gene TRBJ1-2; D uncertain. Trimming shortened V by 2 bases and J by 4 bases, and 11 bases separated the two germline ends. This CDR3 has 14 residues. CDR1 SGHDN and CDR2 FVKESK come from the germline V gene.

Points on this clone: The junction differs from germline at one of its ends, possibly a read error. The chain couples TRBV10-3 to TRBJ1-1; D gene ambiguous. The CDR3 contains 14 residues. In germline, CDR1 is ENHRY, CDR2 SYGVKD. The CDR3 loop is CAIRESQRHTEAFF. Here the CDR3 DNA reads TGTGCCATCAGGGAGTCCCAACGGCACACTGAAGCTTTCTTT.

The genes are TRBV2 and TRBJ2-2; 10 bases are a match to TRBD2. The CDR3 length is 17 residues. The junction had 14 bases not matched to a gene; V was cut back by 7 bases and J by 6 bases. Germline lookup yields CDR1 SNHLY and CDR2 FYNNEI. In DNA form, the CDR3 reads TGTGCCAGCACCACCGCCCCTAGCGGGAGAACGGCCGGGGAGCTGTTTTTT. It codes for CASTTAPSGRTAGELFF.

The V call is TRBV5-4, the J call TRBJ2-2, with 8 positions matching TRBD2. Losses at the gene ends were 4 bases for V and 7 bases for J; bases not matched to a gene: 9. Germline V gives CDR1 SGHNT, CDR2 YYREEE (reference sequence). The length of the CDR3 is 15 residues. This CDR3 reads CASSIGGRLNGELFF. The CDR3 DNA is TGTGCCAGCAGCATAGGCGGGAGGCTAAACGGGGAGCTGTTTTTT.

The count of this clone is one. Other nucleotide sequences in the sample specify the same CDR3. The chain joins TRBV19 to TRBJ1-5, with D unresolved. Trimming left V 0 bases short and J 0 bases short, with 9 bases between. The CDR3 has 16 amino acids. Germline CDR1 is LNHDA and CDR2 is SQIVND (reference sequence). CDR3: CASSIEGDYSNQPQHF. CDR3 DNA: TGTGCCAGTAGTATAGAAGGAGATTATAGCAATCAGCCCCAGCATTTT.

The rearrangement links TRBV6-1 to TRBJ2-2; D gene unclear. The CDR3 consists of 11 residues. The V gene lost 7 bases and the J gene lost 7 bases, with 7 bases spanning the gap. Germline loops: CDR1 MNHNS, CDR2 SASEGT. The CDR3 DNA sequence: TGTGCCAGCAATTGGATCGGGGAGCTGTTTTTT. It encodes CASNWIGELFF.

J is TRBJ1-1 and V is TRBV5-4; 9 bases are a match to TRBD1. CDR3 size: 16 residues. V gave up 3 bases and J gave up 1 base; unmatched junction bases: 7. Germline V CDR1 and CDR2: SGHNT, YYREEE (reference sequence). This CDR3 reads CASSWGGQGENTEAFF. The CDR3 bases are TGTGCCAGCAGCTGGGGGGGACAGGGTGAGAACACTGAAGCTTTCTTT.

The chain combines TRBV27 with TRBJ2-2, with 15 bases aligning to TRBD2. Per the germline V gene, CDR1 is MNHEY and CDR2 is SMNVEV (reference sequence). There are 17 residues in the CDR3. V was pared by 4 bases and J by 1 base, with 1 base of the junction left unmatched. CDR3 sequence: CASSSGLAGGNTGELFF. The CDR3 bases are TGTGCCAGCAGTTCGGGACTAGCGGGAGGGAACACCGGGGAGCTGTTTTTT.

The chain uses TRBV7-6 and TRBJ2-5, with D tentatively TRBD1 (5 bases). Trimming removed 5 bases at V and 5 bases at J, with 18 bases between. The CDR3 is 15 residues long. The germline V gene has CDR1 SGHVS and CDR2 FNYEAQ. The CDR3 DNA is TGTGCCAGCAGCCCCCCGGGCCGCCGACAGGAGACCCAGTACTTC. It translates to CASSPPGRRQETQYF.

The chain links TRBV15 to TRBJ2-7; 8 positions agree with TRBD1. This CDR3 is 17 amino acids long. Germline V CDR1 and CDR2: LNHNV, YYDKDF (reference sequence). V gave up 0 bases and J gave up 0 bases; unmatched junction bases: 7. The CDR3 loop is CATSREDLTGVSYEQYF. The DNA for the CDR3 is TGTGCCACCAGCAGAGAGGACCTGACAGGGGTCTCCTACGAGCAGTACTTC.

CDR3 protein: CASSLGGYQETQYF. For the CDR3, the DNA is TGTGCCAGCAGCTTAGGGGGTTACCAAGAGACCCAGTACTTC. This chain uses TRBV7-2 with TRBJ2-5; D remains unclear. V gave up 1 base and J gave up 0 bases, with 6 bases separating them. This CDR3 spans 14 amino acids. The germline V gene encodes CDR1 SGHTA and CDR2 FQGNSA.